This paragraph reports one TCR beta chain. This clonotype was detected only a few times. Its antigen remains unidentified. The DNA is left out, because the CDR3 cannot be placed on it with certainty; the CDR3 is given as TCRdb lists it. This sample was taken from a study of T-cell memory formation after mild COVID-19 (dated by TCRdb to the early 2020s). About the investigation overall: Most TCR sequence clusters were specific to one of the two donors. In two donors, T-cell clones that expanded and contracted after mild COVID-19 were tracked by sequencing TCRalpha and TCRbeta repertoires over time. The cohort comprised two young, previously healthy adult volunteers, one female and one male. Points the paper makes about the study in general: The study covered only a couple of mild cases, and larger cohorts including severe cases with pre-infection samples were considered necessary. SARS-CoV-2 specificity of the second-wave clones peaking on day 37 was not confirmed. Clones that contracted from day 15 to 85 showed balanced CD4/CD8 phenotypes, whereas a second wave of clones that expanded from day 15 to 37 leaned towards CD4+. Some responding clones were detected in pre-infection memory, suggesting pre-existing cross-reactive memory T cells joined the SARS-CoV-2 response. Contracting CD4+ clones were located mainly in the CM and EM memory subsets, whereas CD8+ clones were found to be enriched in EMRA.

The CDR3 sequence holds 16 residues, the cysteine and phenylalanine included. Looking up the germline V gene yields CDR1 MGHRA and CDR2 YSYEKL. Sequencing was carried out with an Illumina NovaSeq 6000. Using 5'RACE with constant-segment primers, TCRalpha and TCRbeta cDNA libraries were constructed, with sample barcodes and unique molecular identifiers added in the process. RNA was extracted from every sample with Trizol reagent. Library amplification was performed in two PCR steps, and a second sample barcode and Illumina TruSeq adapters were introduced in the second step. Sequencing of libraries was performed on an Illumina NovaSeq with 2 x 150 bp paired-end reads. The original methods were these. Reads were demultiplexed and collapsed into UMI-guided consensus sequences with migec v1.2.7. Using mixcr v2.1.11, UMI consensuses were aligned to TRA and TRB V and J templates and then assembled into clonotypes. A clonotype was counted as expanded or contracted only when both edgeR and NoisET called the clonotype significant, with the noise models trained on biological replicates. For edgeR calls, the cutoffs were a false discovery rate-adjusted p below 0.01 and a log2 fold-change threshold of 1. As an exploratory analysis of dynamics, PCA with hierarchical clustering was applied to max-normalized trajectories of the 1000 most abundant clonotypes. The CD4 or CD8 phenotype of responding clones was assigned using the separately sequenced CD4+ and CD8+ repertoires. TCRdb trimmed the raw reads at Q25, called clones with MiXCR and kept productive beta chains. Every distinct CDR3 protein forms one entry, paired with its most common genes and DNA. TCRdb assigned the V and J calls; the authors' analysis was not used. The sample table shows fewer than 700,000 distinct CDR3 sequences, and about 20% are seen once. The ten largest clones represent about 8.7% of the sample.

Ficoll-Paque density gradient centrifugation was used to isolate PBMCs. The sequence was obtained from an adult woman who had mild COVID-19 (a few samples of this study predate the infection). The sample titles of this study are shuffled in the database, so cell type and time point are left out; the donor was told from shared clones. The sequencing sample was made of PBMCs or a T cell subset sorted from them (not recorded which). The V and J genes are TRBV4-1 and TRBJ1-4. For the CDR3, the sequence is CASSQRAVGAGSASLF.